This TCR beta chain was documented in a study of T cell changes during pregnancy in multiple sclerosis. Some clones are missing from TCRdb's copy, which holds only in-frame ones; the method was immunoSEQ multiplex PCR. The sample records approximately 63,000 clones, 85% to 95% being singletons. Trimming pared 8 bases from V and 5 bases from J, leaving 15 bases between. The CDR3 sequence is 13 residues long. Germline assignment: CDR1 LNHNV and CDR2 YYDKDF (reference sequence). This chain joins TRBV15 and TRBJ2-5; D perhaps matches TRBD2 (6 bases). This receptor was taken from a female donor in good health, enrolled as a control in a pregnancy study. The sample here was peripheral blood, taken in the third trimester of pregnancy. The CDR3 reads CATQEGRQETQYF. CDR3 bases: TGTGCCACCCAGGAGGGCCGGCAGGAGACCCAGTACTTC.